The sequence of this TCR beta chain was determined in a study of blood T cells in healthy people across ages. A note on this clonotype: What it binds is unknown.

Germline CDR1 is SGHTA and CDR2 is FQGNSA. This CDR3 region has 15 residues. V was cut by 6 bases and J by 8 bases, with 20 bases left in between. The authors isolated at least 7 million PBMCs per sample. A sample-barcoded 5' primer and a J-beta primer mix were used in a second PCR of roughly 6 to 11 cycles. Each CDR3 protein gets one entry after TCRdb re-called the 5' RACE reads with MiXCR. The data contain around 1,800,000 distinct CDR3 sequences, approximately 40% of them singletons. Notes on the study in general: Researchers deemed the diversity estimates from one million T cells underestimates.

The sequencing input was blood. V usage is TRBV7-2 and J usage is TRBJ2-1; TRBD1 or TRBD2 may be the D gene (5 bases each). The sequence was obtained from a human donor in good health. CDR3 loop: CASRRGGASPDEQFF. CDR3 in DNA: TGTGCCAGCAGAAGGGGTGGTGCTAGCCCCGATGAGCAGTTCTTC.